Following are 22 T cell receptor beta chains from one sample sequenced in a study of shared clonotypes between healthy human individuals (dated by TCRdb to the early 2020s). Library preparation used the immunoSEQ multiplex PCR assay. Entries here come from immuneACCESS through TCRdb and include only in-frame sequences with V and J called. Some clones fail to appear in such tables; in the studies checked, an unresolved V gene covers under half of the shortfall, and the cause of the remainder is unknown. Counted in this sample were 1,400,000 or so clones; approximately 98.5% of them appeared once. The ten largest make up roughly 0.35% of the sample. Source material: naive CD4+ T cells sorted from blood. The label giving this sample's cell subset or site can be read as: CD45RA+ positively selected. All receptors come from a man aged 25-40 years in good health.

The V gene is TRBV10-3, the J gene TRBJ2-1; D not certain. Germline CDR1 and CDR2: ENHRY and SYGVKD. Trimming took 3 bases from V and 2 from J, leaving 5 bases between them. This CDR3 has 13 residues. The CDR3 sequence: CAISDNPYNEQFF. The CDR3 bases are TGTGCCATCAGTGATAACCCCTACAATGAGCAGTTCTTC.

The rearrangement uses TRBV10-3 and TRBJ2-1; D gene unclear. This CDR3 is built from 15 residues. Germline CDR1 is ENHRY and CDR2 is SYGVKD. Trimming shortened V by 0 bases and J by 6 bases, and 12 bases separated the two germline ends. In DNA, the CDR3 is TGTGCCATCAGTGAGTCGTTGAGGTCGGGCAATGAGCAGTTCTTC. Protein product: CAISESLRSGNEQFF.

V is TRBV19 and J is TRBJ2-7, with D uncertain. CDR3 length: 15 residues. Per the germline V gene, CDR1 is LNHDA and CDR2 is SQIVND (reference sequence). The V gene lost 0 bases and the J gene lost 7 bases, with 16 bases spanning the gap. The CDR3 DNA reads TGTGCCAGTAGTATAGATCTTGTTTCAGCTTGGGAGCAGTACTTC. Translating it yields CASSIDLVSAWEQYF.

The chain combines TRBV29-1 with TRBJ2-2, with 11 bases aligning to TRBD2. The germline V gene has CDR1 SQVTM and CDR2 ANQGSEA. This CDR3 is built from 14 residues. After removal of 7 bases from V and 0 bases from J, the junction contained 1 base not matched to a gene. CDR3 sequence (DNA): TGCAGCGCGGGACTAGCGGCGAACACCGGGGAGCTGTTTTTT. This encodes CSAGLAANTGELFF.

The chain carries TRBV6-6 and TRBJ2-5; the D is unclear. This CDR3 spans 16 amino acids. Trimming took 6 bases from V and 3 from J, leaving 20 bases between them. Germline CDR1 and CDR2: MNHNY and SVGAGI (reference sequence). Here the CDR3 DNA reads TGTGCCAGCAGGAACTCCTTCCTGACACGGAAAGAGACCCAGTACTTC. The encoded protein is CASRNSFLTRKETQYF.

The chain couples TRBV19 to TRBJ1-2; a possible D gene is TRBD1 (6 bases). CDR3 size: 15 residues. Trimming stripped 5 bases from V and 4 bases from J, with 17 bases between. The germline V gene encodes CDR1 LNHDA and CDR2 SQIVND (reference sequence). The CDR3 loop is CASSLPFGGLYGYTF. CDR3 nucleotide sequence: TGTGCCAGTAGTCTGCCATTCGGGGGCCTCTATGGCTACACCTTC.

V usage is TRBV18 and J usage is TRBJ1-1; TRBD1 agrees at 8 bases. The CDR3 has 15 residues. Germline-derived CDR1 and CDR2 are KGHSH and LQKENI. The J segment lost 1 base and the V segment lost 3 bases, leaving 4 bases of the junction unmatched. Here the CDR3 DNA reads TGTGCCAGCTCACCTCAGGGGGCTGGGAACACTGAAGCTTTCTTT. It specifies CASSPQGAGNTEAFF.

DNA of the CDR3: TGTGCCAGCAGTTTGGTTCGGGCAGGGCGAAACACTGAAGCTTTCTTT. Translating gives CASSLVRAGRNTEAFF. The V call is TRBV28, the J call TRBJ1-1; a weak D match, TRBD1 (5 bases). Trimming took 3 bases from V and 2 from J, leaving 16 bases between them. CDR1 MDHEN and CDR2 SYDVKM come from the germline V gene. This CDR3 region has 16 residues.

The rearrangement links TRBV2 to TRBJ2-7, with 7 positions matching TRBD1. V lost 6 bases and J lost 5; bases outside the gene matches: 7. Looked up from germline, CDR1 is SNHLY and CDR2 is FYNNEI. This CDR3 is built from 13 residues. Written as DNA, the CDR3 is TGTGCCAGCAGAGGTCGAGACAGGGACGAGCAGTACTTC. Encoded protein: CASRGRDRDEQYF.

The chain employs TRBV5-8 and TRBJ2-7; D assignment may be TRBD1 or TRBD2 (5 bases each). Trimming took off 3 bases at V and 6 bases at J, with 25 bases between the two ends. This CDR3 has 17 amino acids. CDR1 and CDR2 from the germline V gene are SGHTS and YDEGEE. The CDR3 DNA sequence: TGTGCCAGCAGCTCGATTCCTACACCGGGACCCGCTATCGAGCAGTACTTC. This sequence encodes CASSSIPTPGPAIEQYF. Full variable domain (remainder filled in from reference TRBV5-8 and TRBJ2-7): EAGVTQSPTHLIKTRGQQATLRCSPISGHTSVYWYQQALGLGLQFLLWYDEGEERNRGNFPPRFSGRQFPNYSSELNVNALELEDSALYLCASSSIPTPGPAIEQYFGPGTRLTVT.

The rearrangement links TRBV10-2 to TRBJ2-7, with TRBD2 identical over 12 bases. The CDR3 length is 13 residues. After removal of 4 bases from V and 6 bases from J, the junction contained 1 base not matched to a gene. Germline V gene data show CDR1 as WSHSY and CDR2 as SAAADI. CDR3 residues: CASSGLAGVEQYF. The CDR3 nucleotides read TGCGCCAGCAGTGGACTAGCGGGAGTCGAGCAGTACTTC.

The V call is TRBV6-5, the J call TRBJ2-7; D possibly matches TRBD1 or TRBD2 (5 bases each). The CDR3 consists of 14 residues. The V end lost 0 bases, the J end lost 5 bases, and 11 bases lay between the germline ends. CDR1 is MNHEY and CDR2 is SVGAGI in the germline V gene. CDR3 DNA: TGTGCCAGCAGTTACTCGAACGGGGCGGACGAGCAGTACTTC. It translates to CASSYSNGADEQYF.

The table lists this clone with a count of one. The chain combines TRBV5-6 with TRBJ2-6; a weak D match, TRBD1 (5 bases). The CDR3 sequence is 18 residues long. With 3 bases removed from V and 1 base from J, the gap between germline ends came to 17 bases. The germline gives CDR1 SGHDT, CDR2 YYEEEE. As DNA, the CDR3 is TGTGCCAGCAGCTCCTTAGTCAGGGCCGAATCTGGGGCCAACGTCCTGACTTTC. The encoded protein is CASSSLVRAESGANVLTF. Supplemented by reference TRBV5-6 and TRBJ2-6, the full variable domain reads DAGVTQSPTHLIKTRGQQVTLRCSPKSGHDTVSWYQQALGQGPQFIFQYYEEEERQRGNFPDRFSGHQFPNYSSELNVNALLLGDSALYLCASSSLVRAESGANVLTFGAGSRLTVL.

CDR3 DNA sequence: TGTGCCGCGGGACAGACGGGCAGGGCGAATGAGCAGTTCTTC. It translates to CAAGQTGRANEQFF. The V gene is TRBV6-1, the J gene TRBJ2-1, with a weak D call TRBD1 (7 bases). The CDR3 extends over 14 amino acids. The germline V gene encodes CDR1 MNHNS and CDR2 SASEGT. Trimming removed 11 bases from V and 7 bases from J, with 21 bases in between.

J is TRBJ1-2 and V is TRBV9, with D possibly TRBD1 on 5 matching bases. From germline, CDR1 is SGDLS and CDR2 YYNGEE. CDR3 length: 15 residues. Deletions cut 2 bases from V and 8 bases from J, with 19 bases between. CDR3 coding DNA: TGTGCCAGCAGCGTTTGGGGGACGGCGCCGGAGGGCTACACCTTC. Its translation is CASSVWGTAPEGYTF.

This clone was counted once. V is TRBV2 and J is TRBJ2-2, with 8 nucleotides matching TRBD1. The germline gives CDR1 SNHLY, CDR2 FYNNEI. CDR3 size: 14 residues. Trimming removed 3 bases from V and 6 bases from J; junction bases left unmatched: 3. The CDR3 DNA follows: TGTGCCAGCAGTGAGTCGACAGGGGCCGGGGAGCTGTTTTTT. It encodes CASSESTGAGELFF. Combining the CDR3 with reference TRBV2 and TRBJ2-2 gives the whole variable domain EPEVTQTPSHQVTQMGQEVILRCVPISNHLYFYWYRQILGQKVEFLVSFYNNEISEKSEIFDDQFSVERPDGSNFTLKIRSTKLEDSAMYFCASSESTGAGELFFGEGSRLTVL.

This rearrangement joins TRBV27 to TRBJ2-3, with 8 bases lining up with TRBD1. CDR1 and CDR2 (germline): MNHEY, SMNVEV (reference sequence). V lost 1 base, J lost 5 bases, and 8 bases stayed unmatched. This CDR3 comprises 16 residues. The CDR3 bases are TGTGCCAGCAGTTTATGGATCGGACAGGGTTTAGATACGCAGTATTTT. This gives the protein CASSLWIGQGLDTQYF.

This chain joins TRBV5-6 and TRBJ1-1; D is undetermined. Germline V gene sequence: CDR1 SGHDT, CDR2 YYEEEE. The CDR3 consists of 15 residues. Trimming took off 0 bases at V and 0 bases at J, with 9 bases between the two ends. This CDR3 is CASSLVGRMNTEAFF. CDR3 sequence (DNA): TGTGCCAGCAGCTTGGTTGGGAGGATGAACACTGAAGCTTTCTTT. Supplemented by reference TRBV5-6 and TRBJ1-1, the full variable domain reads DAGVTQSPTHLIKTRGQQVTLRCSPKSGHDTVSWYQQALGQGPQFIFQYYEEEERQRGNFPDRFSGHQFPNYSSELNVNALLLGDSALYLCASSLVGRMNTEAFFGQGTRLTVV.

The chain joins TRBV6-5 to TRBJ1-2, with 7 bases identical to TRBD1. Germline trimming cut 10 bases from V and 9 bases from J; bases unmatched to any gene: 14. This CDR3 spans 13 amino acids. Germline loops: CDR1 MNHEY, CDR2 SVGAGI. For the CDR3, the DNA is TGTGCCACCGGGACAGAGGTGCCGATCAGCTACACCTTC. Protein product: CATGTEVPISYTF.

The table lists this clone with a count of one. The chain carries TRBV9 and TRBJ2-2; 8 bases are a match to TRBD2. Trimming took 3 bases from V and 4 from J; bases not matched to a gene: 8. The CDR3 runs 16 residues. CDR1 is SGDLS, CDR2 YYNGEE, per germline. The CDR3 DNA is TGTGCCAGCAGCGCCCTCGGTAGCGGGGTCACCGGGGAGCTGTTTTTT. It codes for CASSALGSGVTGELFF.

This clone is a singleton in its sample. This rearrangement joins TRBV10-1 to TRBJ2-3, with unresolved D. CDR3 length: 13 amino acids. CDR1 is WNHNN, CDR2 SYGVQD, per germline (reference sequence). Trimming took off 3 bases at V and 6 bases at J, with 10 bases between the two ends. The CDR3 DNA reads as TGCGCCAGCAGTGAATCCAGATCGGATACGCAGTATTTT. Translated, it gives CASSESRSDTQYF.

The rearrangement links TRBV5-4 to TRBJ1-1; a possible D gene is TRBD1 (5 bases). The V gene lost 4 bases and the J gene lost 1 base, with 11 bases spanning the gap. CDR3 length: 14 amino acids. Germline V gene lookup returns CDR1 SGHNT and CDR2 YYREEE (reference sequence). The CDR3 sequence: CASSQGGQNTEAFF. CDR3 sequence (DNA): TGTGCCAGCAGCCAGGGAGGACAGAACACTGAAGCTTTCTTT.